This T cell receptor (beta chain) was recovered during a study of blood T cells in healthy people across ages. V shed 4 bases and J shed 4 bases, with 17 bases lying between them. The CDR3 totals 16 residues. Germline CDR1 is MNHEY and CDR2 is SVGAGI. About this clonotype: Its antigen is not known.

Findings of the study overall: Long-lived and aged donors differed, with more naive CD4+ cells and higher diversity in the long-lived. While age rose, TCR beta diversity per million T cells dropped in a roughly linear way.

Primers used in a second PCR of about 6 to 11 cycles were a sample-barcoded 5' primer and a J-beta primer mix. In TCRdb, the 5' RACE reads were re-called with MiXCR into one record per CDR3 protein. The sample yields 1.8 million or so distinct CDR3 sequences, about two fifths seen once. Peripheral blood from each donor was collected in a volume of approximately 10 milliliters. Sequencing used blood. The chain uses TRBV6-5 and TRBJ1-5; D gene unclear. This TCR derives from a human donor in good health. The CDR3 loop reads CASSSSYRGTNQPQHF. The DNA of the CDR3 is TGTGCCAGCAGTTCCTCATACCGGGGTACGAATCAGCCCCAGCATTTT.